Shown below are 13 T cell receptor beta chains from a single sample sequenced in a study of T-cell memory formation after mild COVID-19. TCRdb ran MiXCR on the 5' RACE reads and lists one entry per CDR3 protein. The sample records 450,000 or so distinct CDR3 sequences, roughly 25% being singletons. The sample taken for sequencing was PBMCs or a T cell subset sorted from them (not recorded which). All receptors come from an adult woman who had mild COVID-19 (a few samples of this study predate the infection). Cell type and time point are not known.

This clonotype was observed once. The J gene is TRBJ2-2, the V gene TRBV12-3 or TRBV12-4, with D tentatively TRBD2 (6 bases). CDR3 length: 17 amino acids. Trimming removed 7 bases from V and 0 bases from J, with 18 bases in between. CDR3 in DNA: TGTGCCAGCACCCCTCTGGGACTCCAGCCGAACACCGGGGAGCTGTTTTTT. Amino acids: CASTPLGLQPNTGELFF.

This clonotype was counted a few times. CDR3 protein: CASSEGQGAYTEAFF. CDR3 DNA: TGTGCCAGCTCAGAGGGACAGGGGGCGTACACTGAAGCTTTCTTT. The chain recombines TRBV18 with TRBJ1-1; 12 bases are shared with TRBD1. This CDR3 spans 15 amino acids. The V gene end was trimmed by 5 bases and the J gene end by 3 bases; junction bases not matched to a gene: 4. From germline, CDR1 is KGHSH and CDR2 LQKENI.

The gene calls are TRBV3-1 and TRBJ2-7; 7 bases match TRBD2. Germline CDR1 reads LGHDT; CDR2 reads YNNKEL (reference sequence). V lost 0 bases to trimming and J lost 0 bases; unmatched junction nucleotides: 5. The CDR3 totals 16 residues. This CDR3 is CASSQEVWTSSYEQYF. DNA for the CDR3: TGTGCCAGCAGCCAAGAAGTGTGGACTAGCTCCTACGAGCAGTACTTC.

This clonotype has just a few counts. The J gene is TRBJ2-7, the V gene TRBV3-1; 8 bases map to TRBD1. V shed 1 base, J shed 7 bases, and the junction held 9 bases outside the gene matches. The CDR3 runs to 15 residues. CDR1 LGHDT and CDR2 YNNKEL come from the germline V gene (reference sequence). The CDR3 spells CASSQGGQGALEQYF. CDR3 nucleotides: TGTGCCAGCAGCCAAGGGGGGCAGGGGGCGCTTGAGCAGTACTTC.

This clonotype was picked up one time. The CDR3 protein is CASRRERGAVRDEQFF. In DNA, the CDR3 is TGTGCCAGCAGAAGGGAGCGGGGCGCCGTCAGGGATGAGCAGTTCTTC. The rearrangement joins TRBV6-6 to TRBJ2-1; 7 nucleotides agree with TRBD2. This CDR3 region has 16 residues. With 6 bases clipped from V and 8 bases from J, the junction kept 16 bases outside the gene matches. CDR1 MNHNY and CDR2 SVGAGI come from the germline V gene (reference sequence).

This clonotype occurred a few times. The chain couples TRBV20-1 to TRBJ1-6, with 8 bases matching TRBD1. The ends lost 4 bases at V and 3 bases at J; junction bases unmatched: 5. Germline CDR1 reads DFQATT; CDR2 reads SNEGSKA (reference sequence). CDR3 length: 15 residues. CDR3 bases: TGCAGTGCTATTACAGGGGGTCACTATAATTCACCCCTCCACTTT. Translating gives CSAITGGHYNSPLHF.

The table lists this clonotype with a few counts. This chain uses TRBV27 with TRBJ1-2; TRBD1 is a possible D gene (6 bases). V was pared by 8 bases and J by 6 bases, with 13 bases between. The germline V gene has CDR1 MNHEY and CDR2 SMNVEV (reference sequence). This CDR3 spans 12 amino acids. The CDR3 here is CASHDQGNGYTF. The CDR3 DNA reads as TGTGCCAGCCATGACCAGGGGAATGGCTACACCTTC.

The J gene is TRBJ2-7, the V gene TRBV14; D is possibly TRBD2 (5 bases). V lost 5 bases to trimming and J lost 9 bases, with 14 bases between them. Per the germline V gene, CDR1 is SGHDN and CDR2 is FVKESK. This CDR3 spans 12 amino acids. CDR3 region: CASSFDGMRQYF. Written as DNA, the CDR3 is TGTGCCAGCAGCTTTGACGGGATGAGGCAGTACTTC. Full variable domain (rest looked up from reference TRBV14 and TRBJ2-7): EAGVTQFPSHSVIEKGQTVTLRCDPISGHDNLYWYRRVMGKEIKFLLHFVKESKQDESGMPNNRFLAERTGGTYSTLKVQPAELEDSGVYFCASSFDGMRQYFGPGTRLTVT.

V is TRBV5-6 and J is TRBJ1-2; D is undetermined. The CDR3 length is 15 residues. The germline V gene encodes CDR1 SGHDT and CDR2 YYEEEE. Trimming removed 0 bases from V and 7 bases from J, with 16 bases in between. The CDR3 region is CASSLGRALQRGYTF. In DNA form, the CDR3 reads TGTGCCAGCAGCTTGGGGCGAGCCCTACAGCGTGGCTACACCTTC.

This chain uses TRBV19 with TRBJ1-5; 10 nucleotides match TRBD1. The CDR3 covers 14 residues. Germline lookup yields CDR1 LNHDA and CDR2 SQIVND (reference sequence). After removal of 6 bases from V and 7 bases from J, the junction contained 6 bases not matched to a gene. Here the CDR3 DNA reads TGTGCCAGTAGCCCCGACAGGGGGCAACAGCCCCAGCATTTT. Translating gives CASSPDRGQQPQHF.

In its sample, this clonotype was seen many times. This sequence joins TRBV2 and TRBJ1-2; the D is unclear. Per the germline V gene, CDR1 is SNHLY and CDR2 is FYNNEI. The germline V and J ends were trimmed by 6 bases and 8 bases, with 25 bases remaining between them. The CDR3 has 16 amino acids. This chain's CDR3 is CASSLGRQSTPGGYTF. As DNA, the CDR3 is TGTGCCAGCAGCCTGGGCCGGCAATCCACCCCGGGAGGCTACACCTTC.

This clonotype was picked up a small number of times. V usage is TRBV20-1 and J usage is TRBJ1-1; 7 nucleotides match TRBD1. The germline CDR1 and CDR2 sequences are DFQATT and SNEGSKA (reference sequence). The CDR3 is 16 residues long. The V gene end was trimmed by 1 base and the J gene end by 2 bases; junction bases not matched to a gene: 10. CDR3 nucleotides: TGCAGTGCTAGAGTGATCGAAGGGGGCCGAAACACTGAAGCTTTCTTT. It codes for CSARVIEGGRNTEAFF.

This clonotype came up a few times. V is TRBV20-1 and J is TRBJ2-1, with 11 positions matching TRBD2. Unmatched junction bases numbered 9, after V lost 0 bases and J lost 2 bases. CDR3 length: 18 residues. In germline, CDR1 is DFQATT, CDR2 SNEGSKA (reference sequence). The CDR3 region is CSARDTSGLAGPYNEQFF. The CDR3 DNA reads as TGCAGTGCTAGAGACACCTCCGGACTAGCGGGCCCCTACAATGAGCAGTTCTTC.